This T cell receptor beta chain was identified during a study of blood T cell repertoires in COVID-19. Study at large: The United States, Italy and Spain provided the acute and convalescent COVID-19 samples.

Assay used: immunoSEQ multiplex PCR; TCRdb lists only in-frame clones, some missing. The sample records 250,000 to 350,000 clones, around 90% being singletons. Sequencing was carried out using PBMCs or T cells enriched from blood (not recorded which). This TCR was sampled from a woman between 35 and 50 years old who had recovered from COVID-19.

The CDR3 spells CASSQARAGTGIETQYF. CDR3 nucleotide sequence: TGTGCCAGCAGCCAAGCTCGGGCCGGGACAGGGATAGAGACCCAGTACTTC. The chain links TRBV3-1 (or the pseudogene TRBV3-2) to TRBJ2-5, with 9 bases identical to TRBD1. Per germline, CDR1 LGHDT and CDR2 YNNKEL (reference sequence). V gave up 1 base and J gave up 4 bases; unmatched junction bases: 10. CDR3 length: 17 residues.